Reported below is one T cell receptor (beta chain). The CDR3 loop spans 14 amino acids. V shed 3 bases and J shed 7 bases, with 10 bases lying between them. Looked up from germline, CDR1 is SNHLY and CDR2 is FYNNEI. The data were obtained in a study of blood T cell repertoires in COVID-19. In the original analysis: The assay estimated nucleated cells by amplifying reference gene primers. Clones were read by immunoSEQ multiplex PCR, and TCRdb kept only the in-frame ones, dropping some. V and J calls and clone size are given by that table; D and trimming were obtained from the DNA. The table shows about 140,000 clones, with around 83% occurring only once.

The sequence derives from a man younger than 40 with COVID-19, enrolled during active disease. The sample consisted of peripheral blood. This chain links TRBV2 with TRBJ1-6; D is undetermined. The DNA of the CDR3 is TGTGCCAGCAGTGATGACGGGGAGAATTCACCCCTCCACTTT. This gives the protein CASSDDGENSPLHF.